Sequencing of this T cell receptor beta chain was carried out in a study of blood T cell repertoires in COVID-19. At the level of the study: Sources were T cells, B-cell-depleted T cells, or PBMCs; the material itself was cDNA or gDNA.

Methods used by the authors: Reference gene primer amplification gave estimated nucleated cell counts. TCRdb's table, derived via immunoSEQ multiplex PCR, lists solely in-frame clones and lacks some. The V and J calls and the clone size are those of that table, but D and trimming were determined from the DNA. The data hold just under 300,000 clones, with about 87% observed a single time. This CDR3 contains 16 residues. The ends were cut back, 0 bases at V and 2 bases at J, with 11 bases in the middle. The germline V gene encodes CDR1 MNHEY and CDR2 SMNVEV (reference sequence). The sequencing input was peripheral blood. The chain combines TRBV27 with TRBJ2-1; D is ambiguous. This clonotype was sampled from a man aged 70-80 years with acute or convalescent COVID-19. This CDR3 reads CASSLSAGLTYNEQFF. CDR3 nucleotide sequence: TGTGCCAGCAGTTTATCGGCAGGTCTGACCTACAATGAGCAGTTCTTC.